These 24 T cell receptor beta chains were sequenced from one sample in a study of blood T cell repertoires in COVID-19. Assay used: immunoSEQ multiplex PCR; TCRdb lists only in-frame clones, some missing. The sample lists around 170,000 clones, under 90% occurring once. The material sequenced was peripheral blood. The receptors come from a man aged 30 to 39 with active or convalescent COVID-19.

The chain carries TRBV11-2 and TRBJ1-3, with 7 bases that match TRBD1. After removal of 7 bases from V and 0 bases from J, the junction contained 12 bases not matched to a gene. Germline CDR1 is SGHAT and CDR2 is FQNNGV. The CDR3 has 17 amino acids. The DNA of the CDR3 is TGTGCCAGCACGACAGGGTCAAGTCCTCTCTCTGGAAACACCATATATTTT. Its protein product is CASTTGSSPLSGNTIYF.

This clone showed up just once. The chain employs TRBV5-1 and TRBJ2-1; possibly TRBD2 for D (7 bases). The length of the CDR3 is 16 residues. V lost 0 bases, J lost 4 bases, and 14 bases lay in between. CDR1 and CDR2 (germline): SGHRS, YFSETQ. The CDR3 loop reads CASSLVPGGLYNEQFF. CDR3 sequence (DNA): TGCGCCAGCAGCTTGGTGCCGGGGGGCCTTTACAATGAGCAGTTCTTC.

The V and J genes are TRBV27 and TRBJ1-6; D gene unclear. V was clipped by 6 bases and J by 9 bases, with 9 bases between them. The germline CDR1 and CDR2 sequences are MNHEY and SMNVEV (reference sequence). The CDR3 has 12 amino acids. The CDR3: CASRATGSPLHF. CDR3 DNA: TGTGCCAGCAGGGCGACGGGTTCACCCCTCCACTTT.

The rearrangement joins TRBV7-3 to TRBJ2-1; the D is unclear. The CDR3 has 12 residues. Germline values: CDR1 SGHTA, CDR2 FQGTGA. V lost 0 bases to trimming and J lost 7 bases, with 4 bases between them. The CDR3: CASSLTANEQFF. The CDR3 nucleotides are TGTGCCAGCAGCTTAACGGCTAATGAGCAGTTCTTC.

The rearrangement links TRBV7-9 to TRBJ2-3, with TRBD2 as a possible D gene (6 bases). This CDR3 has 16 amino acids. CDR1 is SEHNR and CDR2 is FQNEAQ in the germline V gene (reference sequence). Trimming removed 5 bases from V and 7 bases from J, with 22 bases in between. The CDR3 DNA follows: TGTGCCAGCAGCCCACCCAGACTAGGCTTTGAAAATACGCAGTATTTT. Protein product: CASSPPRLGFENTQYF.

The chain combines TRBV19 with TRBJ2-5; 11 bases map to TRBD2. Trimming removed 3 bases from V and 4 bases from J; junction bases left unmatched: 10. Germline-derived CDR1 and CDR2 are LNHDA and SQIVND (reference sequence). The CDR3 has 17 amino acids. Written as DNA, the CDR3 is TGTGCCAGTAGTATTGGGCTAGCGGGGGGCCGGGTAGAGACCCAGTACTTC. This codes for CASSIGLAGGRVETQYF. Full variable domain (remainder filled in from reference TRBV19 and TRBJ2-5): DGGITQSPKYLFRKEGQNVTLSCEQNLNHDAMYWYRQDPGQGLRLIYYSQIVNDFQKGDIAEGYSVSREKKESFPLTVTSAQKNPTAFYLCASSIGLAGGRVETQYFGPGTRLLVL.

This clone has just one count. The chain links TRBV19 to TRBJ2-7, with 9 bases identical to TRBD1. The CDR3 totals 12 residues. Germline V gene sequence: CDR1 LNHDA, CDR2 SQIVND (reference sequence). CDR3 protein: CTPGTGFVEQYV. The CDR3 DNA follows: TGTACCCCGGGGACAGGGTTCGTCGAGCAGTACGTC.

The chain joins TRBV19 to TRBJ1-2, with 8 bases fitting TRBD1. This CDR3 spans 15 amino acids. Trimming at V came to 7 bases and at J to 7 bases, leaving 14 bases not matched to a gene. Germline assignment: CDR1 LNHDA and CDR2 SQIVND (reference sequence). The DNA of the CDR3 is TGTGCCAGTACAGGGGGCGGCGGCTTGATCCGTGGCTACACCTTC. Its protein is CASTGGGGLIRGYTF. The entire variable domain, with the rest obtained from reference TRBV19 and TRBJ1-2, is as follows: DGGITQSPKYLFRKEGQNVTLSCEQNLNHDAMYWYRQDPGQGLRLIYYSQIVNDFQKGDIAEGYSVSREKKESFPLTVTSAQKNPTAFYLCASTGGGGLIRGYTFGSGTRLTVV.

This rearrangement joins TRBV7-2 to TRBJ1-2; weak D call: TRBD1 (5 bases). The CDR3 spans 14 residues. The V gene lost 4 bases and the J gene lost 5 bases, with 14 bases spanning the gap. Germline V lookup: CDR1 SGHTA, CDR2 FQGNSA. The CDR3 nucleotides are TGTGCCAGCAGCTCCGGCCAGGGAGGTTATGGCTACACCTTC. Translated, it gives CASSSGQGGYGYTF. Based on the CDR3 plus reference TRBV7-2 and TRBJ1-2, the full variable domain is GAGVSQSPSNKVTEKGKDVELRCDPISGHTALYWYRQSLGQGLEFLIYFQGNSAPDKSGLPSDRFSAERTGGSVSTLTIQRTQQEDSAVYLCASSSGQGGYGYTFGSGTRLTVV.

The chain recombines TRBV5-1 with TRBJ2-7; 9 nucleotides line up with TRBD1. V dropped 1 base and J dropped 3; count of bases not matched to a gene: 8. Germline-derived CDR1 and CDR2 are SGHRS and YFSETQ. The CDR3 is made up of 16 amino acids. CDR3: CASSLTPGQGLYEQYV. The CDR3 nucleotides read TGCGCCAGCAGCTTGACCCCGGGACAGGGCCTCTACGAGCAGTACGTC.

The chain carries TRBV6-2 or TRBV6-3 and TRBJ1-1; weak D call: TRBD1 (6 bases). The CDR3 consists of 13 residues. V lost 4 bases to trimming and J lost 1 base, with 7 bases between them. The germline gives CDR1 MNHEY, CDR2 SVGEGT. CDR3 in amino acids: CASSWTANTEAFF. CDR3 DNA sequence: TGTGCCAGCAGTTGGACAGCGAACACTGAAGCTTTCTTT.

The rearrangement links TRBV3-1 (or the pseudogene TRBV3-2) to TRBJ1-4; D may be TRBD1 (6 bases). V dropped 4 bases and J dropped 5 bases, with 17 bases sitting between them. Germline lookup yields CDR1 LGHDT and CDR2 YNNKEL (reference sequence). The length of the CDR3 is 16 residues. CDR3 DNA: TGTGCCAGCAGCCTCCGACAGGCAGGACAGAATGAAAAACTGTTTTTT. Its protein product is CASSLRQAGQNEKLFF.

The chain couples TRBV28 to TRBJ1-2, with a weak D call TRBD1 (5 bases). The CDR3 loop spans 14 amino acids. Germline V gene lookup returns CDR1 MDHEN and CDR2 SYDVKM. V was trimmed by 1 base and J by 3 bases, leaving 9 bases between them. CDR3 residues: CASSLFDSYYGYTF. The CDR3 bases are TGTGCCAGCAGTTTATTCGACAGCTACTATGGCTACACCTTC.

The CDR3 region has the DNA TGTGCTGGGGGCCCTTTTGATGAGCAGTACTTC. Translating gives CAGGPFDEQYF. This chain joins TRBV28 and TRBJ2-7; tentatively, D is TRBD1 (6 bases). The germline V gene has CDR1 MDHEN and CDR2 SYDVKM. The CDR3 runs to 11 residues.

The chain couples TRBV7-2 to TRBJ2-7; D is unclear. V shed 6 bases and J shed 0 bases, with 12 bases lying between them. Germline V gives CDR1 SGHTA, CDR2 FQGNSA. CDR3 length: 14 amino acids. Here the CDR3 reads CASRQLNSSYEQYF. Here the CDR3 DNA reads TGTGCCAGCAGGCAGCTGAACAGCTCCTACGAGCAGTACTTC.

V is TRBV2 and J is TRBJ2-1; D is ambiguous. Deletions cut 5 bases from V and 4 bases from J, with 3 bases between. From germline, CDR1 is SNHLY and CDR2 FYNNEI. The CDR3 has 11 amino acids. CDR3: CASSPYNEQFF. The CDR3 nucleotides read TGTGCCAGCAGTCCGTACAATGAGCAGTTCTTC.

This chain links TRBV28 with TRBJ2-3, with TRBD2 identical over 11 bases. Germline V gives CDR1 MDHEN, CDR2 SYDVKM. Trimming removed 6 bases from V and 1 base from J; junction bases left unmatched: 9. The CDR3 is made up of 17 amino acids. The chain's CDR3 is CASSRGVTSGGTDTQYF. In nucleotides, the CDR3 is TGTGCCAGCAGCCGGGGGGTGACTAGCGGGGGCACAGATACGCAGTATTTT.

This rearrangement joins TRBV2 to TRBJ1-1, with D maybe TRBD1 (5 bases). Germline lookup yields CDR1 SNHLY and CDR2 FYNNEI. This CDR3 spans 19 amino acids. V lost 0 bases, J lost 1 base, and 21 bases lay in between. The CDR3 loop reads CASSEARGVGRFANTEAFF. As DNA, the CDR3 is TGTGCCAGCAGTGAAGCGCGGGGGGTAGGAAGATTTGCGAACACTGAAGCTTTCTTT.

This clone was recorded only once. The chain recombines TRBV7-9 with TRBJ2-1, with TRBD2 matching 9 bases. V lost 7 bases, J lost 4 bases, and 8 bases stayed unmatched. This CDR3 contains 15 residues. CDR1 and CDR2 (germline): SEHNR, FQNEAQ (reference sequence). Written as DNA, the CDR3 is TGTGCCAGCACCGTAGCGGGAGTTGCGTACAATGAGCAGTTCTTC. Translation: CASTVAGVAYNEQFF.

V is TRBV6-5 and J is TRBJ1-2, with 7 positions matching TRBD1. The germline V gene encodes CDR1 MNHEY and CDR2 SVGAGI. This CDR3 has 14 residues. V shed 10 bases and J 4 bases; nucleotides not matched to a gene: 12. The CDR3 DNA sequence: TGTGCCACCCAAAACAGGGGAAGCCTCTATGGCTACACCTTC. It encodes CATQNRGSLYGYTF.

CDR3 amino acids: CASSVAPRESTDTQYF. Written as DNA, the CDR3 is TGTGCCAGCAGCGTAGCTCCCAGGGAATCTACAGATACGCAGTATTTT. V is TRBV9 and J is TRBJ2-3, with a possible D match to TRBD1 (5 bases). Trimming took 0 bases from V and 3 from J, leaving 14 bases between them. The germline V gene has CDR1 SGDLS and CDR2 YYNGEE. The CDR3 consists of 16 residues.

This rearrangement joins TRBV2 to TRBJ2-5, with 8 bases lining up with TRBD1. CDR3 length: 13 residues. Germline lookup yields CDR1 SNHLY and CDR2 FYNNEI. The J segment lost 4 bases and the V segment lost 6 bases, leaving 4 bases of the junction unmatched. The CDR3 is CASSQGAGETQYF. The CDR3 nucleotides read TGTGCCAGCAGCCAGGGGGCAGGAGAGACCCAGTACTTC.

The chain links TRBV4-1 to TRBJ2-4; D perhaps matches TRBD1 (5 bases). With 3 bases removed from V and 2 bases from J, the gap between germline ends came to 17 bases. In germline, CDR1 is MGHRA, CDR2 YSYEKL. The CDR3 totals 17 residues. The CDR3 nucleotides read TGCGCCAGCAGCCAGCTACAGGTGAAAGGCTCCAAAAACATTCAGTACTTC. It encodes CASSQLQVKGSKNIQYF.

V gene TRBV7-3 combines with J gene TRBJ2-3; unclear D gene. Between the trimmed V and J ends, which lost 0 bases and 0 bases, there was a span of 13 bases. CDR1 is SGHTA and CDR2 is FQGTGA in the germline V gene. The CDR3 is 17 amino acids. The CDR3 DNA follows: TGTGCCAGCAGCTTAACGTTTAATCTAGGAAGCACAGATACGCAGTATTTT. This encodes CASSLTFNLGSTDTQYF.